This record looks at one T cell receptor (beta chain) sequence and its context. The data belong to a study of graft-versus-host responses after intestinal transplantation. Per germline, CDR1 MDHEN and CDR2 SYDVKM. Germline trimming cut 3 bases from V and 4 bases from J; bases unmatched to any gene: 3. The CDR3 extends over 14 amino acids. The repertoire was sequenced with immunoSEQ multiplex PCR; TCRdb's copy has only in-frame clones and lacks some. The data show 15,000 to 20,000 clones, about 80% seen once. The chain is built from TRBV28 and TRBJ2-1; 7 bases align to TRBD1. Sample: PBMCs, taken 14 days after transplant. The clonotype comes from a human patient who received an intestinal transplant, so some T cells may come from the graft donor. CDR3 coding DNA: TGTGCCAGCAGTTTCCCGGGACAGTACAATGAGCAGTTCTTC. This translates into CASSFPGQYNEQFF.